The T cell receptor (beta chain) described here comes from a study of vaccination effects on CD4 cells after COVID-19. Looking at the study overall: Post-vaccine draws lagged the second dose by a median of 72 days. After 1.5 million to 2 million PBMC were placed in each well, they were cultured with approximately 9.4 IU/ml IL-2 and roughly 10 ug/ml peptides.

Cells that had been cultured for nine to eleven days were the source of isolated CD4+ T cells. The vaccine given was either BNT162b2 or mRNA-1273, in two doses. Vaccinated recipients, who were negative for nucleocapsid antibodies, had no history of SARS-CoV-2 infection. IL-2 medium supplanted half the medium on days 3 and 7. Using immunoSEQ multiplex PCR, the repertoire was profiled, and TCRdb retains in-frame clones only, with some absent. The data contain approximately 38,000 clones, around 66% of them singletons. For this clone: The antigen is unknown.

The CDR3 runs to 14 residues. CDR1 is MNHEY and CDR2 is SMNVEV in the germline V gene (reference sequence). V lost 1 base and J 2 bases, leaving 8 bases between the germline ends. The chain links TRBV27 to TRBJ1-2; perhaps TRBD1 as D (6 bases). This TCR was recovered from a human donor who received a COVID-19 vaccine. Sequenced here: CD4+ T cells from PBMCs cultured without peptide, sampled after COVID-19 vaccination. The CDR3 DNA follows: TGTGCCAGCAGTTTATTCACAGGGAACTATGGCTACACCTTC. Its translation: CASSLFTGNYGYTF.